This paragraph reports one T cell receptor (beta chain). The data belong to a study of blood T cell repertoires in COVID-19. At the level of the study: The United States, Italy and Spain provided the acute and convalescent COVID-19 samples. The analysed material was cDNA or gDNA that came from T cells, B-cell-depleted T cells, or PBMCs.

In the authors' workflow: Reference gene primer amplification gave nucleated cell count estimates. This table comes from immunoSEQ multiplex PCR, and its TCRdb copy is limited to in-frame clones, with some not included. V, J and clone size are those of that table, while D and trimming were read from the DNA. Of 290,000 or so clones in the sample, 85% were seen once. After removal of 8 bases from V and 4 bases from J, the junction contained 3 bases not matched to a gene. CDR1 is MNHNY and CDR2 is SVGAGI in the germline V gene (reference sequence). The CDR3 has 12 amino acids. Input material: peripheral blood. The receptor's source is a middle-aged man with active or convalescent COVID-19. The V gene is TRBV6-6, the J gene TRBJ1-2; TRBD1 agrees at 8 bases. CDR3 bases: TGTGCCAGCGGACAGGGCTCCTATGGCTACACCTTC. Residues: CASGQGSYGYTF.